This passage covers 8 T cell receptor beta chains from one sample sequenced in a study of shared clonotypes between healthy human individuals. Clones were sequenced by immunoSEQ multiplex PCR, and TCRdb holds only the in-frame ones, with some missing. The sample records roughly 1 million clones, around 75% being singletons. Sequencing was done on a sample of memory CD4+ T cells sorted from blood. This sample's subset: CD45RA-negative fraction. These receptor sequences come from a man between 18 and 29 years old in good health.

Here the CDR3 reads CATQQSGREASFSLRPNEQFF. The CDR3 DNA reads TGCGCCACCCAACAGTCCGGGCGGGAGGCCTCATTTTCCCTCCGCCCCAATGAGCAGTTCTTC. The rearrangement uses TRBV4-1 and TRBJ2-1; 8 nucleotides align to TRBD2. CDR3 length: 21 amino acids. The V segment lost 10 bases and the J segment 6 bases; nucleotides outside the gene matches: 32. Germline CDR1 MGHRA, CDR2 YSYEKL.

This clone was seen only a few times. The gene calls are TRBV5-4 and TRBJ1-5, with TRBD1 as a possible D gene (5 bases). V lost 1 base and J lost 2, with 7 bases in between. The CDR3 consists of 14 residues. The germline V gene has CDR1 SGHNT and CDR2 YYREEE (reference sequence). CDR3 loop: CASSLMGGNQPQHF. CDR3 bases: TGTGCCAGCAGCTTGATGGGGGGCAATCAGCCCCAGCATTTT.

The chain joins TRBV7-2 to TRBJ2-1, with 9 bases lining up with TRBD2. The CDR3 loop spans 12 amino acids. The germline gives CDR1 SGHTA, CDR2 FQGNSA. The V gene end was trimmed by 5 bases and the J gene end by 9 bases; junction bases not matched to a gene: 2. CDR3 sequence (DNA): TGTGCCAGCAGCCCAGCGGGGGGTGAGCAGTTCTTC. Protein sequence: CASSPAGGEQFF.

The genes are TRBV30 and TRBJ2-7; the D gene is possibly TRBD2 (5 bases). Germline loops: CDR1 GTSNPN, CDR2 SVGIG (reference sequence). V was trimmed by 6 bases and J by 3 bases, leaving 9 bases between them. The CDR3 extends over 11 amino acids. This chain's CDR3 is CACTRDYEQYF. The CDR3 DNA follows: TGTGCCTGCACCCGGGACTACGAGCAGTACTTC.

A word on this clone: Other DNA sequences from this sample encode an identical CDR3 as well. The genes are TRBV2 and TRBJ1-1; 7 bases line up with TRBD1. V dropped 7 bases and J dropped 1; count of bases not matched to a gene: 3. The CDR3 loop spans 13 amino acids. Germline-derived CDR1 and CDR2 are SNHLY and FYNNEI. CDR3 region: CASIWTGNTEAFF. The CDR3 bases are TGTGCCAGCATATGGACAGGGAACACTGAAGCTTTCTTT.

Only a few counts were recorded for this clone. V gene TRBV5-1 combines with J gene TRBJ1-1; 8 nucleotides align to TRBD1. CDR3 length: 14 residues. Germline V lookup: CDR1 SGHRS, CDR2 YFSETQ. V shed 0 bases and J 7 bases; nucleotides not matched to a gene: 5. This CDR3 is CASSLGTGNFEAFF. As DNA, the CDR3 is TGCGCCAGCAGCTTGGGGACAGGGAACTTTGAAGCTTTCTTT.

The table lists this clone with a count of one. The chain carries TRBV10-2 and TRBJ2-2; D unresolved. Germline lookup yields CDR1 WSHSY and CDR2 SAAADI. The V gene lost 1 base and the J gene lost 0 bases, with 12 bases spanning the gap. This CDR3 region has 17 residues. The chain's CDR3 is CASSEFSGRANTGELFF. The CDR3 DNA sequence: TGCGCCAGCAGTGAGTTTTCAGGCCGCGCGAACACCGGGGAGCTGTTTTTT.

This clone was seen more than once but under ten times. This chain joins TRBV11-2 and TRBJ2-1, with 13 bases aligning to TRBD2. Germline trimming cut 5 bases from V and 7 bases from J; bases unmatched to any gene: 8. Germline assignment: CDR1 SGHAT and CDR2 FQNNGV. This CDR3 is built from 16 residues. The DNA for the CDR3 is TGTGCCAGCAGCCCGGGACTAGCGGGAAGTAGGAATGAGCAGTTCTTC. It specifies CASSPGLAGSRNEQFF.